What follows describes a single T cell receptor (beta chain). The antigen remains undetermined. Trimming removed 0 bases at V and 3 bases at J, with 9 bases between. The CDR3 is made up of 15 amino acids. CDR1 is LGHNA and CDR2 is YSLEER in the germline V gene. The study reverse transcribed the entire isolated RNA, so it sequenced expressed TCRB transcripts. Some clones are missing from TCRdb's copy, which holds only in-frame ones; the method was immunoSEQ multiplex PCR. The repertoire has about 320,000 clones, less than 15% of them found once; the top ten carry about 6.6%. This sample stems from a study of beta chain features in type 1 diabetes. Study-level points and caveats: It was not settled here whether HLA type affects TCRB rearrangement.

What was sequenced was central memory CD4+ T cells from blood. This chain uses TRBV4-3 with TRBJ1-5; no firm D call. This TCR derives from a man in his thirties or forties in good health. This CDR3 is CASSQDLAYNQPQHF. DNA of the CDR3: TGCGCCAGCAGCCAAGATCTGGCCTACAATCAGCCCCAGCATTTT.